This T cell receptor beta chain emerged from a study of vaccination and CD4 T cells after COVID-19. Study context: Two of the convalescents were Hispanic, and the group consisted of six males and four females. Median time from COVID diagnosis to post-COVID sampling was roughly 100 days (35 to 161). Post-vaccine specimens were obtained a median about 73 days after dose two (range 14 to 241).

TCRdb passed the PCR reads through MiXCR, listing each CDR3 protein once. This table has roughly 19,000 distinct CDR3 sequences, 55% to 65% appearing once. Trimming shortened V by 3 bases and J by 4 bases, and 15 bases separated the two germline ends. Germline CDR1 and CDR2: LGHNA and YNFKEQ. This CDR3 comprises 16 residues. Here the sequenced sample was CD4+ T cells from blood, taken after SARS-CoV-2 vaccination. The TCR comes from a human donor who had recovered from COVID-19. The chain employs TRBV4-2 and TRBJ2-2; the D is unclear. CDR3 nucleotide sequence: TGTGCCAGCAGCCACGACGCAGGATTTGGCACCGGGGAGCTGTTTTTT. As protein: CASSHDAGFGTGELFF.